This T cell receptor beta chain emerged from a study of blood T cell repertoires in COVID-19 (TCRdb year 2020). About the investigation overall: Collaborator samples came from the United States, Italy and Spain and covered acute and convalescent phases of COVID-19. Where HLA class I and class II types were available, the types were taken from metadata supplied by the sample provider, not from assay-based typing. Sample metadata almost always included a de-identified subject ID, COVID-19 status, age in years and sex. The repertoires were released in a freely available public database intended as a resource for research on the immune response to SARS-CoV-2. The material from the prospective study consisted of cDNA or gDNA derived from T cells, B-cell-depleted T cells, or PBMCs. Deeply sampled blood TCRbeta repertoires from subjects exposed to, actively infected with, or recovered from COVID-19 were included in the dataset. The samples were drawn from the first 160 participants of the ongoing ImmuneRACE study and from 1,254 subjects provided by 6 global collaborators. The full study reports these points: The quantity of clinical and demographic metadata differed by source and by participant and was supplied without curation.

Whole blood was collected in K2EDTA tubes by collaborating institutions according to the institutions' own protocols. For TCRbeta analysis, collaborators shipped samples in one of three forms: frozen whole blood, isolated PBMCs, or DNA extracted from either of those sample types. TCRbeta CDR3 regions were amplified from genomic DNA by means of the immunoSEQ Assay, a bias-controlled multiplex PCR. As for how the authors treated the data: Nucleated cell counts per sample were estimated from amplification of reference gene primers within the assay. Sequence reads were collapsed and filtered to measure the absolute abundance of every unique TCRbeta CDR3 rearrangement. For each sample, productive Simpson clonality was calculated as the square root of Simpson's diversity index over productive rearrangements. Entries here come from immuneACCESS through TCRdb and include only in-frame sequences with V and J called. Some clones fail to appear in such tables; in the studies checked, an unresolved V gene covers under half of the shortfall, and the cause of the remainder is unknown. Clonal size and the V and J genes are those of that table, whereas D and trimming came from the DNA. A total of hundreds of thousands of clones appear in this sample, around 86% of them only once. The ten most abundant clones make up 1.4% of the sample.

From the cysteine through the phenylalanine, the CDR3 covers 17 amino acids. This entry keeps only the CDR3 DNA: 51 bases, framed from base 1. Taken from the germline V gene (reference sequence), the CDR1 and CDR2 loops are LNHDA and SQIVND. V is pared back by 7 bases and J by 4 bases, with 25 bases lying between the germline termini. This clone has more than one count but fewer than ten. It has no known antigen specificity. No much larger clonotype is one base removed from it; base qualities were not supplied. The origin of this receptor is a woman aged 30 to 39 with active or convalescent COVID-19. The V and J segments used are TRBV19 and TRBJ1-1; the D gene is perhaps TRBD1, on 6 matching bases. The sequenced sample consisted of peripheral blood. In nucleotide form, the sequence is TGTGCCAGTACGGGGCCACGGATGGGGGCCCGGGGCACTGAAGCTTTCTTT. Its product reads: CASTGPRMGARGTEAFF.